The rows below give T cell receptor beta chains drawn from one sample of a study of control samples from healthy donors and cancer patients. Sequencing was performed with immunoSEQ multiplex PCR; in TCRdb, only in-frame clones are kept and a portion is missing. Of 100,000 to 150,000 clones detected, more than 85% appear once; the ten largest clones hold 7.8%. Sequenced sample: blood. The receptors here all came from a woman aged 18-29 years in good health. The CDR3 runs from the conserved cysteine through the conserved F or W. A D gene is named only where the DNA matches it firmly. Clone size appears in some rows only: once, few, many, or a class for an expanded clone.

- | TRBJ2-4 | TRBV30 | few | TGTGCCTGGTCCAACTGGAGTGTAGATTGGGGGCAAACGAGGAAAAACATTCAGTACTTC | CAWSNWSVDWGQTRKNIQYF
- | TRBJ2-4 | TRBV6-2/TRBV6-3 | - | TGTGCCAGCAGTTACCCTCGGACTGACCGGGCGTCCATTCAGTACTTC | CASSYPRTDRASIQYF
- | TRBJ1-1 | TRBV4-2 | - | TGTGCCAGCAGCCAAGGTGGAGGAGCTTTCTTT | CASSQGGGAFF
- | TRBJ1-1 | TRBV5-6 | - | TGTGCCAGCAGCTTCCTAGCTGGACTGGACACTGAAGCTTTCTTT | CASSFLAGLDTEAFF
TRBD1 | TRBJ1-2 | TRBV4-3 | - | TGCGCCAGCAGCGCACAACAGGGGTTGGGCTATGGCTACACCTTC | CASSAQQGLGYGYTF
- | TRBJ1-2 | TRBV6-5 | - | TGTGCCAGTAAAACAGGGATAGTAGTGGGCTACACCTTC | CASKTGIVVGYTF
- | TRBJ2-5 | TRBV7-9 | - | TGTGCCAGCAGCTCATCGGGAGATGGACAGAAAGAGACCCAGTACTTC | CASSSSGDGQKETQYF
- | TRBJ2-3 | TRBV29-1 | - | TGCAGCGTTGAGGGGACAGATACGCAGTATTTT | CSVEGTDTQYF
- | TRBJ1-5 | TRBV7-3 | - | TGTGCCAGCAGCTTATTCAATCAGCCCCAGCATTTT | CASSLFNQPQHF
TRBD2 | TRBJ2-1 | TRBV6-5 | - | TGTGCCAGCAGTTCTTCACTAGCGGGAGGGCCTGGTGAGCAGTTCTTC | CASSSSLAGGPGEQFF
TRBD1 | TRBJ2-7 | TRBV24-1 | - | TGTGCCACCAGTGATGGGGACAGGGTGGACGAGCAGTACTTC | CATSDGDRVDEQYF
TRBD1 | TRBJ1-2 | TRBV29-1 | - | TGCAGCGTTGGAAAAGTAGGACAGGGGACTGATGGCTACACCTTC | CSVGKVGQGTDGYTF
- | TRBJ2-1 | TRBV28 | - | TGTGCCAGCACACCACTTGACAGTTACAATGAGCAGTTCTTC | CASTPLDSYNEQFF
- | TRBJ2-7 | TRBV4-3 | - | TGCGCCAGCAGCCCAGAACTCAGGCAAACCTACGAGCAGTACTTC | CASSPELRQTYEQYF
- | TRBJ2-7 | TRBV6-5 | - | TGTGCCAGCACTGCGGCCGGAGGCAGACCCTACGAGCAGTACTTC | CASTAAGGRPYEQYF